This TCR beta chain was captured by sequencing in a study of blood T cells in healthy people across ages (dated by TCRdb to about 2015). Describing the broader study: In model experiments, template switching captured about one uniquely barcoded TCR beta cDNA molecule for every two T cells. Using deep sequencing normalized with unique cDNA molecular identifiers, the study measured how TCR beta repertoire diversity changes with age. Donors were grouped into four age groups: young (average roughly 17 years), middle-aged (39), aged (over 55) and long-lived (just over 80). To avoid experimental bias, donors of different ages were spread randomly across the sequencing lanes. Using the same blood draw, the study looked at two additional independent replicas of 1 million unique cDNA reads for two donors, one aged 18 to 30 and the other aged 80 or older. Study-level results and caveats: As age increased, observed TCR beta diversity per million T cells dropped in a roughly linear way, and a significant reduction was already evident by age 40. The CMV infection status of donors was not known, potentially confounding age-related changes in expanded clonotypes. Compared with the aged group, the long-lived group had more naive CD4+ T cells, fewer expanded clones and increased TCR diversity, a pattern suggesting age selection. The percentage of naive T cells measured by flow cytometry correlated strongly with observed TCR beta diversity. Estimates of total diversity based on one million sequenced T cells were regarded as lower bounds and as underestimates. Since profiling was done on bulk unsorted PBMCs, naive and antigen-experienced compartments could not be conclusively compared.

Remarks on this clonotype: This clone's antigen is unknown. Base quality data are lacking; no much larger clone is found one base away.

Systemically healthy Caucasian individuals from Russia, 35 to 50 in total and aged about 6 to 100 years, were included as donors. Approximately 11 milliliters of peripheral blood were drawn from each donor into EDTA-treated Vacutainer tubes. Ficoll-Paque density-gradient centrifugation was used to isolate PBMCs, with at least 6.5 million per sample. Trizol reagent was used to extract total RNA from the PBMCs, yielding at least 5.5 micrograms per sample. The percentages of naive CD45RAhigh/CD27high T cells were determined by flow cytometry on a PBMC aliquot from every donor. The library relied on 5' RACE. The sample was run on an Illumina HiSeq 2500. The second PCR ran for roughly 7 to 12 cycles and used a J-beta primer mix along with a sample-barcoded 5' primer. A template-switch 5' adaptor carrying 12 random nucleotides introduced a unique molecular identifier onto each TCR beta cDNA molecule. At least 2.5 million CDR3-containing paired-end reads were obtained from each sample. All of the RNA was converted into first-strand cDNA using the Mint cDNA synthesis kit, with a TRBC-specific oligonucleotide serving as the primer. After uracil-DNA glycosylase treatment, a first 18-cycle PCR used universal primers M1SS and BC2_uni_R on all cDNA. The study's own analysis went as follows. Each sample was normalized by randomly selecting 1 million high-quality reads, each carrying a distinct molecular identifier. Instead of being binned into consensus sequences, reads with shared molecular identifiers were discarded. CDR3 identification, clonotype clustering and error correction used MiTCR with a Q25 quality threshold and the strictest error-elimination algorithm. A nonparametric unseen species model with Euler transformation was used to estimate a lower bound on total TCR beta diversity. Using fastp at Q25 and MiXCR, TCRdb reprocessed the public reads and kept productive beta chains. Rows are unified per CDR3 protein, each entry keeping the most common DNA and genes. These V and J calls rely on TCRdb rather than the paper's analysis. The sample records 1.5 million to 2 million distinct CDR3 sequences, almost 35% of which are singletons. In total, the top ten clones hold around 11% of the sample.

V is cut by 4 bases and J by 3 bases, and the space between the germline ends is 5 bases. CDR1 is given as ENHRY and CDR2 as SYGVKD, both from the germline V gene. Counted from cysteine to phenylalanine, this CDR3 has 12 amino acids. The entry retains the CDR3 DNA only, 36 bases that are in frame from base 1. This chain is built from TRBV10-3 and TRBJ2-3, with no reliable assignment of the D segment. Sequences were obtained from blood. The clonotype originates from a woman aged 30 to 39 in good health. The DNA is as follows: TGTGCCATCAGTGGGTCAACAGATACGCAGTATTTT. Translated, it gives CAISGSTDTQYF.